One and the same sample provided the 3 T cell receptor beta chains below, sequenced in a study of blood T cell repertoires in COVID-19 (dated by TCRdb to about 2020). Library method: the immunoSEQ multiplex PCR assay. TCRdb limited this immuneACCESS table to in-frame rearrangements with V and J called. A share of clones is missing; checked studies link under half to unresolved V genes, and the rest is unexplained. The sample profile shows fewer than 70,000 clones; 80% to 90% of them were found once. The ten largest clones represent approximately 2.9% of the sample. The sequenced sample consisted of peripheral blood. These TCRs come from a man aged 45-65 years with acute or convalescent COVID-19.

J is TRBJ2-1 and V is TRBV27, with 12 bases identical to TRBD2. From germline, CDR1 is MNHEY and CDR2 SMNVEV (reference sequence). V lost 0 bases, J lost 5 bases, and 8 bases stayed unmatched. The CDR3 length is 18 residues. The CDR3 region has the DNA TGTGCCAGCAGTTTATCGAATCTAGCGGGGGGGTTACACAATGAGCAGTTCTTC. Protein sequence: CASSLSNLAGGLHNEQFF.

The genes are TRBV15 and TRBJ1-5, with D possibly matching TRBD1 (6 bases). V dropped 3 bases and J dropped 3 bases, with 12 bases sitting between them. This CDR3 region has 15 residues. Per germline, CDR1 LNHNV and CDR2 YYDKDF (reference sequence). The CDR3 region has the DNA TGTGCCACCAGCAGGAGGGGGGGATCCAATCAGCCCCAGCATTTT. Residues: CATSRRGGSNQPQHF.

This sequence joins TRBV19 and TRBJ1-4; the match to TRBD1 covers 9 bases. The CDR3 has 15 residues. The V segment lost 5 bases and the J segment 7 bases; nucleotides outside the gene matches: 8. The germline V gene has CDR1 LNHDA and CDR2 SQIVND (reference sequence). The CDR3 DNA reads TGTGCCAGTAGTGCTCCGGACAGGGGTGGTGAAAAACTGTTTTTT. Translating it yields CASSAPDRGGEKLFF.